The clone carrying this T cell receptor beta chain was seen many times. The CDR3 covers 13 residues. Germline V gene sequence: CDR1 DFQATT, CDR2 SNEGSKA (reference sequence). V dropped 3 bases and J dropped 5; count of bases not matched to a gene: 5. Ophthalmopathy patients all had a Clinical Activity Score of at least 3, a NOSPECS grade of at least 4 and disease under 3 months old. Diagnoses rested on clinical symptoms, serum thyroxine and TRAb, thyroid ultrasound and orbital computed tomography. The PBMCs were sourced from fresh peripheral blood (around 10 ml). Authors of the study amplified TCR beta CDR3 regions from RNA transcripts. TCR CDR3 underwent first-round RT-PCR with the HTBI primer set. Using its own MiXCR run on the multiplex PCR reads, TCRdb lists one record per CDR3 protein. The sample records fewer than 500,000 distinct CDR3 sequences, roughly 14% being singletons. This sample was included in a study of T cells in Graves' hyperthyroidism and ophthalmopathy.

This chain connects TRBV20-1 to TRBJ2-7; 9 bases align to TRBD1. Sequencing was performed on blood. The source of this sequence is a man aged 18 to 30 with Graves' ophthalmopathy. The CDR3 coding sequence is TGCAGTGCTAGGTGGGACAGGGACCACGAGCAGTACTTC. It encodes CSARWDRDHEQYF.